The 26 T cell receptor beta chains given below trace back to one sample, sequenced in a study of cytomegalovirus exposure and HLA in healthy donors. Amplification used 60 Vbeta primers and 13 Jbeta primers. Here immunoSEQ multiplex PCR was the method, and the copy in TCRdb shows in-frame clones only, minus some. The sample includes around 97,000 clones, less than 9.5% of them seen just once. The sequencing sample was made of PBMCs. These receptors all stem from a man in his fifties in good health and CMV-seropositive.

V gene TRBV6-5 combines with J gene TRBJ2-1, with D possibly TRBD2 on 6 matching bases. This CDR3 is 16 amino acids long. The V end lost 0 bases, the J end lost 10 bases, and 19 bases lay between the germline ends. Germline assignment: CDR1 MNHEY and CDR2 SVGAGI. CDR3 DNA: TGTGCCAGCAGTTACTCGGGCGGGATCGTCTCGCGGGAGCAGTTCTTC. This sequence encodes CASSYSGGIVSREQFF.

In the case of this clone: Within the sample, other DNA sequences also encode this same CDR3. The chain couples TRBV30 to TRBJ1-5; D may be TRBD1 (5 bases). V was clipped by 3 bases and J by 7 bases, with 16 bases between them. CDR3 size: 14 residues. Germline values: CDR1 GTSNPN, CDR2 SVGIG (reference sequence). The CDR3 DNA sequence: TGTGCCTGGAGGGACGGGGGTGTGGGGCAGCCCCAGCATTTT. Its translation: CAWRDGGVGQPQHF.

Only a few counts were recorded for this clone. V and J are TRBV5-6 and TRBJ1-2, with 9 bases fitting TRBD1. CDR1 is SGHDT and CDR2 is YYEEEE in the germline V gene. Germline trimming cut 4 bases from V and 5 bases from J; bases unmatched to any gene: 6. This CDR3 comprises 14 residues. The CDR3 spells CASSPGTGFYGYTF. CDR3 nucleotides: TGTGCCAGCAGCCCTGGGACAGGGTTTTATGGCTACACCTTC.

The chain combines TRBV6-4 with TRBJ1-1; a possible D gene is TRBD1 (5 bases). Looked up from germline, CDR1 is MRHNA and CDR2 is SNTAGT. The CDR3 consists of 14 residues. V dropped 4 bases and J dropped 10 bases, with 19 bases sitting between them. The CDR3: CASSAKTGGPTAFF. The CDR3, as DNA: TGTGCCAGCAGTGCTAAGACCGGGGGTCCTACAGCTTTCTTT.

This clone was observed a handful of times. V gene TRBV29-1 combines with J gene TRBJ1-2; D call uncertain. The CDR3 spans 13 residues. V lost 4 bases and J lost 0, with 9 bases in between. CDR1 is SQVTM and CDR2 is ANQGSEA in the germline V gene. The CDR3 coding sequence is TGCAGCGTTGTTGCGATTGCTAACTATGGCTACACCTTC. Amino acids: CSVVAIANYGYTF.

This clone was counted between two and nine times. This rearrangement joins TRBV10-3 to TRBJ1-2; D is uncertain. V gave up 8 bases and J gave up 7 bases, with 8 bases separating them. The CDR3 sequence is 10 residues long. Germline V CDR1 and CDR2: ENHRY, SYGVKD. Written as DNA, the CDR3 is TGTGCCATCTCTCCTCGTGGCTACACCTTC. It yields the protein CAISPRGYTF.

The chain carries TRBV19 and TRBJ1-2; 8 nucleotides match TRBD1. V lost 3 bases and J lost 7; bases outside the gene matches: 16. Germline assignment: CDR1 LNHDA and CDR2 SQIVND (reference sequence). CDR3 length equals 17 residues. In DNA form, the CDR3 reads TGTGCCAGTAGTATCCTCGCTGGTCCGGGACAGGAGACTGGCTACACCTTC. It yields the protein CASSILAGPGQETGYTF.

The sample holds many counts of this clone. Its ends do not fully match the called genes, so a read error is possible. This chain links TRBV6-1 with TRBJ2-7; 9 nucleotides agree with TRBD1. CDR3 length: 15 amino acids. Germline V gives CDR1 MNHNS, CDR2 SASEGT. The CDR3 DNA sequence: TGTGCCAGCAGACCGCGGGACAGGGCCCTCTACGAGCGGTACTTC. Its protein is CASRPRDRALYERYF.

V and J are TRBV18 and TRBJ2-1; 9 positions agree with TRBD1. The CDR3 runs to 14 residues. V lost 4 bases, J lost 8 bases, and 6 bases stayed unmatched. Germline lookup yields CDR1 KGHSH and CDR2 LQKENI. CDR3 region: CASSQGRDRDEQFF. The CDR3 nucleotides read TGTGCCAGCTCACAGGGTCGGGACAGGGATGAGCAGTTCTTC.

In this sample, this clone turned up a few times. The J gene is TRBJ2-7, the V gene TRBV9; weak D call: TRBD2 (5 bases). Trimming left V 0 bases short and J 2 bases short, with 9 bases between. This CDR3 contains 14 residues. The germline V gene encodes CDR1 SGDLS and CDR2 YYNGEE. The CDR3 region is CASSVGTPTYEQYF. CDR3 nucleotide sequence: TGTGCCAGCAGCGTAGGGACTCCCACCTACGAGCAGTACTTC.

The V call is TRBV2, the J call TRBJ2-3; 7 nucleotides match TRBD1. The V gene end was trimmed by 6 bases and the J gene end by 3 bases; junction bases not matched to a gene: 3. This CDR3 has 13 residues. Germline V gives CDR1 SNHLY, CDR2 FYNNEI. CDR3 residues: CASSTGATDTQYF. The CDR3 bases are TGTGCCAGCAGCACAGGGGCAACAGATACGCAGTATTTT.

This clone has only a few counts. The chain has TRBV30 and TRBJ2-2, with 13 bases identical to TRBD2. The germline V gene encodes CDR1 GTSNPN and CDR2 SVGIG (reference sequence). J was trimmed by 8 bases and V by 1 base; bases with no gene match: 10. The CDR3 contains 17 residues. CDR3 sequence (DNA): TGTGCCTGGAGTGCACCAAGGACTAGCGGGAGTAGAGGGGAGCTGTTTTTT. This codes for CAWSAPRTSGSRGELFF.

This clone has ten or more counts. The chain combines TRBV6-6 with TRBJ1-5; D is ambiguous. V dropped 2 bases and J dropped 2 bases, with 10 bases sitting between them. The CDR3 consists of 15 residues. Germline V gene data show CDR1 as MNHNY and CDR2 as SVGAGI (reference sequence). The CDR3 nucleotides are TGTGCCAGCAGTTACGGCGACACTGGCAATCAGCCCCAGCATTTT. Amino acids: CASSYGDTGNQPQHF.

The rearrangement uses TRBV10-3 and TRBJ1-1, with D possibly matching TRBD1 (6 bases). Germline CDR1 and CDR2: ENHRY and SYGVKD. CDR3 length equals 16 residues. V lost 0 bases and J 0 bases, leaving 11 bases between the germline ends. CDR3 loop: CAISESKGQLNTEAFF. CDR3 coding DNA: TGTGCCATCAGTGAGTCGAAAGGACAGCTGAACACTGAAGCTTTCTTT.

This clone was seen more than once but under ten times. The chain has TRBV10-3 and TRBJ1-4; possibly TRBD1 for D (5 bases). Trimming stripped 7 bases from V and 8 bases from J, with 14 bases between. Germline CDR1 and CDR2: ENHRY and SYGVKD. The CDR3 runs to 13 residues. The CDR3 nucleotides read TGTGCCATCAAGGGAGGGGAGCACGAAAAACTGTTTTTT. Residues: CAIKGGEHEKLFF.

This clone was recorded a few times. The V call is TRBV29-1, the J call TRBJ2-1; TRBD1 matches 10 bases. Trimming at V came to 6 bases and at J to 7 bases, leaving 6 bases not matched to a gene. CDR3 length: 13 residues. Germline CDR1 and CDR2: SQVTM and ANQGSEA. The CDR3 loop is CSVGGQGGNEQFF. The CDR3 nucleotides are TGCAGCGTAGGTGGACAGGGGGGGAATGAGCAGTTCTTC.

The J gene is TRBJ1-2, the V gene TRBV28; the D gene is possibly TRBD1 (6 bases). The CDR3 totals 12 residues. V was trimmed by 10 bases and J by 2 bases, leaving 11 bases between them. The germline V gene has CDR1 MDHEN and CDR2 SYDVKM. This CDR3 reads CAIAGTNYGYTF. Here the CDR3 DNA reads TGTGCCATAGCCGGGACAAACTATGGCTACACCTTC.

The table lists this clone with a few counts. This chain connects TRBV5-8 to TRBJ1-1; D gene unclear. The CDR3 is made up of 13 amino acids. Germline-derived CDR1 and CDR2 are SGHTS and YDEGEE. The V gene lost 8 bases and the J gene lost 1 base, with 12 bases spanning the gap. CDR3: CASNWGANTEAFF. CDR3 bases: TGTGCCAGTAATTGGGGAGCGAACACTGAAGCTTTCTTT.

This clone has more than one count but fewer than ten. The rearrangement uses TRBV25-1 and TRBJ1-2; D is undetermined. The CDR3 loop spans 14 amino acids. V gave up 0 bases and J gave up 8 bases, with 13 bases separating them. In germline, CDR1 is MGHDK, CDR2 SYGVNS. The CDR3 nucleotides read TGTGCCAGCAGTGAATATAGTGATTCGCGGGGCTACACCTTC. This translates into CASSEYSDSRGYTF.

This clone was detected a few times. The rearrangement joins TRBV28 to TRBJ2-3, with TRBD1 as a possible D gene (5 bases). CDR1 and CDR2 (germline): MDHEN, SYDVKM. The length of the CDR3 is 15 residues. Trimming removed 4 bases from V and 4 bases from J, with 15 bases in between. The CDR3 sequence: CASSSFQGRADTQYF. CDR3 DNA: TGTGCCAGCAGTTCCTTTCAGGGTAGGGCAGATACGCAGTATTTT.

The J gene is TRBJ2-3, the V gene TRBV9; maybe TRBD2 (5 bases). The V end was cut by 1 base, the J end by 6 bases, with 15 bases between. The CDR3 loop spans 15 amino acids. Per the germline V gene, CDR1 is SGDLS and CDR2 is YYNGEE. CDR3 amino acids: CASSVTRGSVDTQYF. CDR3 nucleotides: TGTGCCAGCAGCGTAACTAGAGGGAGTGTTGATACGCAGTATTTT.

Comment on this clone: Other DNA variants within this sample encode the same CDR3. The V and J genes are TRBV28 and TRBJ2-1; 12 bases line up with TRBD2. The CDR3 runs to 14 residues. CDR1 and CDR2 from the germline V gene are MDHEN and SYDVKM. The ends lost 6 bases at V and 9 bases at J; junction bases unmatched: 6. This CDR3 is CASRPLAGGFEQFF. As DNA, the CDR3 is TGTGCCAGCAGACCGCTAGCGGGAGGGTTTGAGCAGTTCTTC.

This clone came up a few times. This rearrangement joins TRBV7-3 to TRBJ1-5, with D possibly being TRBD1 (5 bases). There are 18 residues in the CDR3. Germline CDR1 and CDR2: SGHTA and FQGTGA. Trimming pared 5 bases from V and 0 bases from J, leaving 20 bases between. The CDR3 nucleotides are TGTGCCAGCAGCGGGGGGGGACGAGCAGTCTATAGCAATCAGCCCCAGCATTTT. This sequence encodes CASSGGGRAVYSNQPQHF.

This clone was detected a few times. The chain joins TRBV2 to TRBJ2-3; D ambiguous. V was clipped by 10 bases and J by 1 base, with 6 bases between them. This CDR3 has 11 residues. In germline, CDR1 is SNHLY, CDR2 FYNNEI. This CDR3 is CATRRTDTQYF. CDR3 DNA: TGTGCCACGCGCCGCACAGATACGCAGTATTTT.

Concerning this clone itself: One end of the junction varies from germline; a read error may be responsible. The genes are TRBV11-2 and TRBJ2-7; the D gene is possibly TRBD1 (5 bases). The CDR3 has 13 residues. CDR1 is SGHAT and CDR2 is FQNNGV in the germline V gene. The CDR3 DNA reads as TGTGCCAGAAGCTTTCAGGGAACCTACGAGCAGTACTTC. Amino acid sequence: CARSFQGTYEQYF.

This clone has just a few counts. The chain joins TRBV25-1 to TRBJ2-1, with a weak D call TRBD2 (6 bases). This CDR3 is 14 amino acids long. V was pared by 7 bases and J by 4 bases, with 14 bases between. CDR1 and CDR2 from the germline V gene are MGHDK and SYGVNS. This CDR3 is CASMYGTSYNEQFF. The CDR3, as DNA: TGTGCCAGCATGTATGGGACTTCTTACAATGAGCAGTTCTTC.